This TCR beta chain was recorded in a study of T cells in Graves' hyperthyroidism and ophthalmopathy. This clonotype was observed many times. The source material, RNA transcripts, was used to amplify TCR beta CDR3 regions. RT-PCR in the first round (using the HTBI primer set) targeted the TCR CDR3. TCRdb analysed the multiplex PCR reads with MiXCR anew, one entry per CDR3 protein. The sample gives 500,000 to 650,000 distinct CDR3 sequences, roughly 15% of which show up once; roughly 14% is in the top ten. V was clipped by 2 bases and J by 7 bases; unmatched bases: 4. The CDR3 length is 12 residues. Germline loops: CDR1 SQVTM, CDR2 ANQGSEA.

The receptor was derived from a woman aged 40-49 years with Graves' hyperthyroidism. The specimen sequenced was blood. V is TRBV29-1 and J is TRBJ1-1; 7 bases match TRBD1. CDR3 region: CSVETGVGEAFF. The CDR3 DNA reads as TGCAGCGTTGAAACAGGGGTGGGTGAAGCTTTCTTT.